This T cell receptor beta chain emerged from a study of T cells in tuberculosis. Sequencing used immunoSEQ multiplex PCR; TCRdb keeps in-frame clones, though not all of them. Here the sample spans around 30,000 clones, approximately 93% being singletons. The time point here: new active TB diagnosis, blood taken before or within 7 days of starting treatment. Sequenced material: PBMCs, taken at tuberculosis diagnosis. The receptor's source is an adult with tuberculosis.

The CDR3 DNA is TGCGCCAGCAGCCCTCGCCCCAGCGGGGGACCTCAAGATACGCAGTATTTT. It codes for CASSPRPSGGPQDTQYF. The chain recombines TRBV4-1 with TRBJ2-3, with 8 bases aligning to TRBD2. This CDR3 is built from 17 residues. V lost 4 bases, J lost 5 bases, and 14 bases stayed unmatched. Per germline, CDR1 MGHRA and CDR2 YSYEKL.